Sequencing of this T cell receptor beta chain was carried out in a study of cytomegalovirus exposure and HLA in healthy donors. Remarks on this clone: Its antigen is unknown.

Study conclusions and caveats: Both high specificity and high sensitivity reportedly marked the classifier's diagnosis of cytomegalovirus status. The dataset shows that most TCR sequences were rare, while some public TCRs occurred in many donors. Researchers reported from a later analysis that most CMV-associated TCR beta chains appeared HLA-restricted.

Vbeta (60) and Jbeta (13) primers were used in the PCR. Only in-frame clones appear in the TCRdb table, and some are missing; sequencing was by immunoSEQ multiplex PCR. The sample includes approximately 210,000 clones, roughly 80% of them seen just once. Germline lookup yields CDR1 SGHRS and CDR2 YFSETQ. This CDR3 region has 15 residues. Trimming took 0 bases from V and 4 from J, leaving 13 bases between them. This clonotype originated in a woman aged 25 to 39 in good health and CMV-seropositive. The sample consisted of PBMCs. The chain has TRBV5-1 and TRBJ1-1; a weak D match, TRBD1 (6 bases). The CDR3 here is CASSLEGRGITEAFF. The CDR3 DNA reads as TGCGCCAGCAGCTTGGAGGGCAGGGGTATCACTGAAGCTTTCTTT.